This T cell receptor (beta chain) was sequenced in a study of early T cells in non-severe SARS-CoV-2 infection. Study-level background: Unsorted whole blood bulk RNA was sequenced, with unpaired chains. Overall study findings and caveats: Anti-spike CD8 responses were favored in VDJdb matching, and private and CD4 specificities were missed.

On this clonotype: Its antigen is unknown.

CDR1 SNHLY and CDR2 FYNNEI come from the germline V gene. V gave up 2 bases and J gave up 7 bases, with 21 bases separating them. This CDR3 comprises 17 residues. The TCR library protocol was used to attach unique molecular identifiers. These identifiers were attached to individual cDNA molecules. TCRdb ran MiXCR on the 5' RACE reads and lists one entry per CDR3 protein. The table records over 95,000 distinct CDR3 sequences, about 15% of them present only once. The clonotype was recovered from an adult who was a healthcare worker with PCR-confirmed SARS-CoV-2 infection or an uninfected control (not recorded which). The specimen sequenced was whole blood. The chain is built from TRBV2 and TRBJ2-1; tentatively, D is TRBD1 (6 bases). CDR3 DNA sequence: TGTGCCAGCAGTGAAAGTCTGACAGGAAAAAATTTTAATGAGCAGTTCTTC. Its protein is CASSESLTGKNFNEQFF.